A selection of T cell receptor beta chains follows, all from one sample in a study of beta chain features in type 1 diabetes. Repertoires were generated with immunoSEQ multiplex PCR, while TCRdb's copy carries only in-frame clones and drops some. The table records 550,000 to 850,000 clones, around 15% of them present only once. The sample taken for sequencing was naive CD4+ T cells from blood. The receptor set was obtained from a man younger than 30 with type 1 diabetes. The CDR3 runs from the conserved cysteine through the conserved F or W. The D gene is left open where the match is weak. Size is omitted from some rows. Given values are once, few, many or a class for expanded clones.

J,size,D,V,DNA,CDR3
TRBJ2-6,NA,NA,TRBV14,TGTGCCAGCAGCCACTCCTACTCTGGGGCCAACGTCCTGACTTTC,CASSHSYSGANVLTF
TRBJ2-3,few,TRBD1,TRBV6-5,TGTGCCAGCAGCTCTGGGACAGCAGATACGCAGTATTTT,CASSSGTADTQYF
TRBJ1-1,few,NA,TRBV18,TGTGCCAGCTCAACAACGGGGCCGAACACTGAAGCTTTCTTT,CASSTTGPNTEAFF
TRBJ2-7,few,NA,TRBV11-3,TGTGCCAGCAGCCCCGCGGGCAGGGACGAGCAGTACTTC,CASSPAGRDEQYF
TRBJ1-2,NA,NA,TRBV5-4,TGTGCCAGCAGCCCGGGGGGGCAGCTCTATGGCTACACCTTC,CASSPGGQLYGYTF
TRBJ2-7,few,TRBD1,TRBV6-5,TGTGCCAGCAGTTACTCCTGGACAGGGGTTAACGAGCAGTACTTC,CASSYSWTGVNEQYF
TRBJ1-2,NA,TRBD1,TRBV15,TGTGCCACCAGCAGAGTAGCACAGGGGTGGGGGAACTATGGCTACACCTTC,CATSRVAQGWGNYGYTF
TRBJ2-3,few,TRBD1,TRBV2,TGTGCCAGCAGTGAGGCCCGACAGGGACCAGATACGCAGTATTTT,CASSEARQGPDTQYF
TRBJ1-1,NA,NA,TRBV7-9,TGTGCCAGCAGCTCCTTCCGGGGACAGAACACTGAAGCTTTCTTT,CASSSFRGQNTEAFF
TRBJ2-1,few,TRBD1,TRBV7-2,TGTGCCAGCAGCTCGACCTTTCGCTGGACAGGCTACAATGAGCAGTTCTTC,CASSSTFRWTGYNEQFF
TRBJ2-3,NA,TRBD2,TRBV7-3,TGTGCCAGCAGGAGGACTAGCGGGGTTGATACGCAGTATTTT,CASRRTSGVDTQYF
TRBJ2-7,few,TRBD1,TRBV30,TGTGCCTGGAGTAGACAGGGCCTCTCCTACGAGCAGTACTTC,CAWSRQGLSYEQYF
TRBJ1-2,NA,NA,TRBV6-5,TGTGCCAGCAGGACCCCCGGGGCAGTAGGCTATGGCTACACCTTC,CASRTPGAVGYGYTF
TRBJ2-1,few,NA,TRBV5-4,TGTGCCAGCAGCTTGGATGGTCGCTACAATGAGCAGTTCTTC,CASSLDGRYNEQFF
TRBJ1-5,few,NA,TRBV10-2,TGCGCCAGCAGTGACACGTTCGGCGGGACGGGGCAGCCCCAGCATTTT,CASSDTFGGTGQPQHF
TRBJ2-7,few,NA,TRBV13,TGTGCCAGCAGCTTCACGGGACGGAATACGAAGCAGTACTTC,CASSFTGRNTKQYF